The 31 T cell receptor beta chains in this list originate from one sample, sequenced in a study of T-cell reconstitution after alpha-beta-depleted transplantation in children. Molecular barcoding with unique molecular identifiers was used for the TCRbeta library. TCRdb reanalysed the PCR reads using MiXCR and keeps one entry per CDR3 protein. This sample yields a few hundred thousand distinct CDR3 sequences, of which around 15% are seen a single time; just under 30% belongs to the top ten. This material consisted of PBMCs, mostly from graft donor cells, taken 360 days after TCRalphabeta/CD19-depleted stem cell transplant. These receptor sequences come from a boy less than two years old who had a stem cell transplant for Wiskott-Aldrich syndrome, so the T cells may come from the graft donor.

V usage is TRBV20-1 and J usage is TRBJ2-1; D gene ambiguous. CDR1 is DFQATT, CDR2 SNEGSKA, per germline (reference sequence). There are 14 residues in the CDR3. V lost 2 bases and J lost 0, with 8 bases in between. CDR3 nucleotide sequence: TGCAGTGCTAGATCCCAGAGCTCCTACAATGAGCAGTTCTTC. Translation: CSARSQSSYNEQFF.

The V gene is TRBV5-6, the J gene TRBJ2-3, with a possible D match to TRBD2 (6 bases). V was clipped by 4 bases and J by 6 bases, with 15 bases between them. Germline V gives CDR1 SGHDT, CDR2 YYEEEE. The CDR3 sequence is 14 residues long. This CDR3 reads CASSLGGRMDTQYF. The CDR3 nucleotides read TGTGCCAGCAGCCTGGGGGGTAGGATGGATACGCAGTATTTT.

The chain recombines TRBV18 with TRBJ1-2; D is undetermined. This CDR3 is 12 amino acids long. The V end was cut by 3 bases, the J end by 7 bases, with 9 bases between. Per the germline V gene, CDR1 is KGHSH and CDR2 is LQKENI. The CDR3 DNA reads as TGTGCCAGCTCACCCAAGTCGCCTGGCTACACCTTC. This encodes CASSPKSPGYTF.

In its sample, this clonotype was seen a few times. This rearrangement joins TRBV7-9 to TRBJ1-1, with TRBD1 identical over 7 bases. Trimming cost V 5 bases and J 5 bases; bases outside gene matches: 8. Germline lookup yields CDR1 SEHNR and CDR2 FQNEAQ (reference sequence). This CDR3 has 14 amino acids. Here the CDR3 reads CASSPTTTGTEAFF. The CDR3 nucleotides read TGTGCCAGCAGCCCGACGACGACAGGGACTGAAGCTTTCTTT.

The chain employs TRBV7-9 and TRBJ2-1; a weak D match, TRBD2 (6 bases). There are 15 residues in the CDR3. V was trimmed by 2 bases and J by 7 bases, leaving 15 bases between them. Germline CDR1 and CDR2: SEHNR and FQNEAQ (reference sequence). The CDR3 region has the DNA TGTGCCAGCAGCTTAATGCGGCGGGCGGGGAATGAGCAGTTCTTC. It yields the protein CASSLMRRAGNEQFF.

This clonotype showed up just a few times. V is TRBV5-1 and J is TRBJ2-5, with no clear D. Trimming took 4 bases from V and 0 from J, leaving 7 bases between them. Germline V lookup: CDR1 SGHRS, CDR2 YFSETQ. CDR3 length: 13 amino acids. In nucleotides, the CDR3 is TGCGCCAGCAGCCCCAGCAACCAAGAGACCCAGTACTTC. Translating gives CASSPSNQETQYF.

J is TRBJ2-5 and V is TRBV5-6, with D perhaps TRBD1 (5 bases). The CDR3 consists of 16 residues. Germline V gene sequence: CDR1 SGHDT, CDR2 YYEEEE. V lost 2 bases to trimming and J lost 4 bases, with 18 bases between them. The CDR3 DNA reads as TGTGCCAGCAGCTTAGGGGAACTTACTATAGGAGAGACCCAGTACTTC. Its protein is CASSLGELTIGETQYF.

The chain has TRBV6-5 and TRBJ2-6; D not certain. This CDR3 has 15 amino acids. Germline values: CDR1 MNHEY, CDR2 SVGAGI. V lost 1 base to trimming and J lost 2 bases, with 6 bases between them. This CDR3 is CASSYYSTGANVLTF. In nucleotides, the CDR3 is TGTGCCAGCAGTTACTACTCTACTGGGGCCAACGTCCTGACTTTC.

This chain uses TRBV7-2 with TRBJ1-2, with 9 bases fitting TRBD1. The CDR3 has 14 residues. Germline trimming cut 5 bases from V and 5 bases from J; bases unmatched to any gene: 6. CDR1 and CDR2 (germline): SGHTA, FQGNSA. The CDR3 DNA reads TGTGCCAGCAGCCCGGACAGGGGAGGATATGGCTACACCTTC. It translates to CASSPDRGGYGYTF. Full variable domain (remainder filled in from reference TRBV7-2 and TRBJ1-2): GAGVSQSPSNKVTEKGKDVELRCDPISGHTALYWYRQSLGQGLEFLIYFQGNSAPDKSGLPSDRFSAERTGGSVSTLTIQRTQQEDSAVYLCASSPDRGGYGYTFGSGTRLTVV.

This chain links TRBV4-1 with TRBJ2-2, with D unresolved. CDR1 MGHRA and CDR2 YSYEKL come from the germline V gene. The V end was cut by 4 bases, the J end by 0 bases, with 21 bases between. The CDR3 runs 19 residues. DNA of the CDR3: TGCGCCAGCAGCCCCCGAGACCTTACGGCAGTCGCGAACACCGGGGAGCTGTTTTTT. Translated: CASSPRDLTAVANTGELFF.

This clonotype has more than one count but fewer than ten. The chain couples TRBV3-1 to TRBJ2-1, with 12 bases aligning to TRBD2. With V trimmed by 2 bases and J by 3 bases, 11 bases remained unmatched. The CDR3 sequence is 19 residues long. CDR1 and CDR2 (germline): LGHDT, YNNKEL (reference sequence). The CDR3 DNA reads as TGTGCCAGCAGCCAACCCCGGACTAGCGGGGCCCCTTTCTACAATGAGCAGTTCTTC. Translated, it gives CASSQPRTSGAPFYNEQFF.

CDR3 sequence reads: CASRVIKDSPLHF. Written as DNA, the CDR3 is TGTGCCAGCAGAGTGATCAAGGATTCACCCCTCCACTTT. The chain is built from TRBV2 and TRBJ1-6; D is uncertain. The germline gives CDR1 SNHLY, CDR2 FYNNEI. This CDR3 is 13 amino acids long. The V gene lost 6 bases and the J gene lost 8 bases, with 11 bases spanning the gap.

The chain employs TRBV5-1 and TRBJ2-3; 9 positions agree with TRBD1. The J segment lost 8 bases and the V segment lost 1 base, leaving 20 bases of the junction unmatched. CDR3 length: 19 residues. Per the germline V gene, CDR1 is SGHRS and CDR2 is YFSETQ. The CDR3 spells CASSLLTGGGLALAPTQYF. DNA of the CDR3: TGCGCCAGCAGCTTGTTGACAGGGGGGGGCTTGGCCTTAGCCCCTACGCAGTATTTT.

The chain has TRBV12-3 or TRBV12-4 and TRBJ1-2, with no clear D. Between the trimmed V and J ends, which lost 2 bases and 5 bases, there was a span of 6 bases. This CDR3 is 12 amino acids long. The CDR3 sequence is CASSLKFYGYTF. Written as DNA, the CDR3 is TGTGCCAGCAGTTTAAAGTTTTATGGCTACACCTTC.

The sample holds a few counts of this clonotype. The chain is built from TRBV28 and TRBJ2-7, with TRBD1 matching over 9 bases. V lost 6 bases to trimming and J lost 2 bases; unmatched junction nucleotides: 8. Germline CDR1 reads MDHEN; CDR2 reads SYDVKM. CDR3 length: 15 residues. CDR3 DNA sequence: TGTGCCAGCAGGATACCGGGACAGGGAACCTACGAGCAGTACTTC. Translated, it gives CASRIPGQGTYEQYF.

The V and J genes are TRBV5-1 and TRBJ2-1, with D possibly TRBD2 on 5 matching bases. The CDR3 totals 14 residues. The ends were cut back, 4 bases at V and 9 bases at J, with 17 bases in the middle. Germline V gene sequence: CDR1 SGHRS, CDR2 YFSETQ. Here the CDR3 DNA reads TGCGCCAGCAGCCGGGGTGGATCCTGGGCTGAGCAGTTCTTC. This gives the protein CASSRGGSWAEQFF.

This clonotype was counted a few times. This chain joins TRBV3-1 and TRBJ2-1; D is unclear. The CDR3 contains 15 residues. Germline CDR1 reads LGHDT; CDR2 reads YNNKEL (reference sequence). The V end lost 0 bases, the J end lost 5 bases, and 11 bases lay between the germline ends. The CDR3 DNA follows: TGTGCCAGCAGCCAAGATCTGGAAGGTCACAATGAGCAGTTCTTC. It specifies CASSQDLEGHNEQFF.

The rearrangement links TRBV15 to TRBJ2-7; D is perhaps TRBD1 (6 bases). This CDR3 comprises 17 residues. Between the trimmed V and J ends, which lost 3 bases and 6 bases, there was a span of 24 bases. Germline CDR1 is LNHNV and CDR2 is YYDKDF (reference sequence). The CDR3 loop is CATSSPGVGVLPGEQYF. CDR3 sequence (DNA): TGTGCCACCAGCAGCCCAGGGGTGGGCGTACTCCCAGGCGAGCAGTACTTC.

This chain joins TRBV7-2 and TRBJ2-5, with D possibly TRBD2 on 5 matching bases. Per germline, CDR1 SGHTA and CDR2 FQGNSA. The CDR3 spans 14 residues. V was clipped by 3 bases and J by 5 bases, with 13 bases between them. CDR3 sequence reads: CASSLKGSGETQYF. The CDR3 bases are TGTGCCAGCAGCTTGAAAGGGTCGGGGGAGACCCAGTACTTC.

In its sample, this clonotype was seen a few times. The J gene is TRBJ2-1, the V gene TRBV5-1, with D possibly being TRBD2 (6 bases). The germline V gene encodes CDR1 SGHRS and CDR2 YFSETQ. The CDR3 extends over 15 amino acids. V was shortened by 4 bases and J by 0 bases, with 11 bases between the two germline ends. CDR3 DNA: TGCGCCAGCAGCGATGGGAGGAGCTCCTACAATGAGCAGTTCTTC. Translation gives CASSDGRSSYNEQFF. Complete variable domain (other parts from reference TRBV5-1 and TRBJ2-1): KAGVTQTPRYLIKTRGQQVTLSCSPISGHRSVSWYQQTPGQGLQFLFEYFSETQRNKGNFPGRFSGRQFSNSRSEMNVSTLELGDSALYLCASSDGRSSYNEQFFGPGTRLTVL.

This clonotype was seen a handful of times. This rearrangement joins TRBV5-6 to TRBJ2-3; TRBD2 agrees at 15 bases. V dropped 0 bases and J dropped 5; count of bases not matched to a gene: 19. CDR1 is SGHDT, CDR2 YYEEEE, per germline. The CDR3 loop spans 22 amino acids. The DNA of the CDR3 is TGTGCCAGCAGCTTGGGGACTAGCGGGAGGGCCTCAAGTCCGTTGGGTCAAGATACGCAGTATTTT. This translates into CASSLGTSGRASSPLGQDTQYF.

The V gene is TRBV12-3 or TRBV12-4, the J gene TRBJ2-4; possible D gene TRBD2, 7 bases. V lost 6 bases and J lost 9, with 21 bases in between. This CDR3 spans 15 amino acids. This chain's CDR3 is CASSQTPKGGPIQYF. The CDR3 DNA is TGTGCCAGCAGCCAAACCCCAAAGGGGGGGCCCATTCAGTACTTC.

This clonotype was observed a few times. The CDR3 here is CASSFWGRGTGELFF. The CDR3 DNA is TGTGCCAGCAGTTTTTGGGGGAGGGGAACCGGGGAGCTGTTTTTT. V usage is TRBV12-3 or TRBV12-4 and J usage is TRBJ2-2, with 7 bases identical to TRBD2. The junction had 6 bases not matched to a gene; V was cut back by 3 bases and J by 5 bases. The CDR3 loop spans 15 amino acids.

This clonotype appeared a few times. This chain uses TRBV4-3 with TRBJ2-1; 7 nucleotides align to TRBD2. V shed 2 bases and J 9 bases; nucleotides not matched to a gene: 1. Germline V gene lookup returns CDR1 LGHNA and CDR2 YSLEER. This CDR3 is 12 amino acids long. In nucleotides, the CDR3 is TGCGCCAGCAGCCAAATAGCGGGTGAGCAGTTCTTC. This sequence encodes CASSQIAGEQFF.

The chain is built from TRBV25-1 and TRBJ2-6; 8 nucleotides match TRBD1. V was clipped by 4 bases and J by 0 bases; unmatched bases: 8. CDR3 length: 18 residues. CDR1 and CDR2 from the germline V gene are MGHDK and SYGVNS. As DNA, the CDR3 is TGTGCCAGCAGTGCCGGGGACAGGCCCATCTCTGGGGCCAACGTCCTGACTTTC. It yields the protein CASSAGDRPISGANVLTF.

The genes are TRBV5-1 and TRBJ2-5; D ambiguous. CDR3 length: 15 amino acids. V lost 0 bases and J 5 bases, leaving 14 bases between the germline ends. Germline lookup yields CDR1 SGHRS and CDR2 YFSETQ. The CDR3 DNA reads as TGCGCCAGCAGCTTGGTGCGGACCACGAGGGAGACCCAGTACTTC. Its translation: CASSLVRTTRETQYF.

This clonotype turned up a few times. For the CDR3, the DNA is TGTGCCAGCAGCTTAGGGAGGTGGGTCCGGAGAGACTACGAGCAGTACTTC. Its translation: CASSLGRWVRRDYEQYF. J is TRBJ2-7 and V is TRBV7-2, with D possibly being TRBD2 (5 bases). The ends were cut back, 1 base at V and 3 bases at J, with 19 bases in the middle. CDR1 and CDR2 from the germline V gene are SGHTA and FQGNSA. This CDR3 spans 17 amino acids. The variable domain in full, completed from reference TRBV7-2 and TRBJ2-7, reads GAGVSQSPSNKVTEKGKDVELRCDPISGHTALYWYRQSLGQGLEFLIYFQGNSAPDKSGLPSDRFSAERTGGSVSTLTIQRTQQEDSAVYLCASSLGRWVRRDYEQYFGPGTRLTVT.

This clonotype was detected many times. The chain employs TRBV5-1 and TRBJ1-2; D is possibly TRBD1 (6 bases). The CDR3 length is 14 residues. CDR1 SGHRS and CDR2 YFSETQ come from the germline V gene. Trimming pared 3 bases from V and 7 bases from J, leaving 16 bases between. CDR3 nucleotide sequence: TGCGCCAGCAGCTCCTTAGCAGGGGCAAGTGGCTACACCTTC. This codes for CASSSLAGASGYTF. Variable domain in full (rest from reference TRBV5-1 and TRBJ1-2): KAGVTQTPRYLIKTRGQQVTLSCSPISGHRSVSWYQQTPGQGLQFLFEYFSETQRNKGNFPGRFSGRQFSNSRSEMNVSTLELGDSALYLCASSSLAGASGYTFGSGTRLTVV.

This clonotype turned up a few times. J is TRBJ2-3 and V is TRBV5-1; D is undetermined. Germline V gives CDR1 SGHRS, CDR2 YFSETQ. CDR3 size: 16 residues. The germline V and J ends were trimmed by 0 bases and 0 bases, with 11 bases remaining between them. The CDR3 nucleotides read TGCGCCAGCAGCTTGGGAGTGACTGGAAGCACAGATACGCAGTATTTT. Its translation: CASSLGVTGSTDTQYF.

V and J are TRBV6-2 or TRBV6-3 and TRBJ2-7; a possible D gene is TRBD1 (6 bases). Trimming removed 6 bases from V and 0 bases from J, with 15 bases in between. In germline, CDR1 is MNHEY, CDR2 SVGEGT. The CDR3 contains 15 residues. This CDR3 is CASSRHRAPSYEQYF. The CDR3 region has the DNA TGTGCCAGCAGCCGGCACAGGGCCCCCTCCTACGAGCAGTACTTC.

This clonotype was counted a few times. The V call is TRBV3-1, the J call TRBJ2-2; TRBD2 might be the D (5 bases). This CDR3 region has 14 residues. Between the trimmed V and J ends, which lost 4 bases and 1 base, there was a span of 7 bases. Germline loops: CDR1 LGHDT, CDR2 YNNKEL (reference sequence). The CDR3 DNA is TGTGCCAGCAGCCCCACTAGGAACACCGGGGAGCTGTTTTTT. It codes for CASSPTRNTGELFF.